Each of the 26 T cell receptor beta chains below was sequenced from the same sample in a study of cytomegalovirus exposure and HLA in healthy donors (dated by TCRdb to about 2017). Library preparation used the immunoSEQ multiplex PCR assay. For the multiplex PCR, a mixture combining 60 forward primers for TCR Vbeta segments and 13 reverse primers for TCR Jbeta segments was used. In its TCRdb copy, this immuneACCESS table keeps in-frame sequences only and misses some clones. Where compared with another copy, unresolved V genes explain less than half of these, and the others have no known cause. Here the sample has over 150,000 clones; 77% occur a single time. The top ten constitute around 3% of the sample. The material sequenced was PBMCs. Receptor source: a middle-aged woman in good health and CMV-seropositive.

This chain connects TRBV6-5 to TRBJ2-5; D perhaps matches TRBD1 (6 bases). The assigned J gene may be wrong: the sequence end matches TRBJ2-7 better. This CDR3 has 14 residues. CDR1 MNHEY and CDR2 SVGAGI come from the germline V gene. In DNA form, the CDR3 reads TGTGCCAGCAGTTTACTCAGGGGAGCCTACGAGCAGTACTTC. Amino acids: CASSLLRGAYEQYF.

The V gene is TRBV7-9, the J gene TRBJ2-1; 7 bases match TRBD1. J was trimmed by 8 bases and V by 5 bases; bases with no gene match: 3. Germline loops: CDR1 SEHNR, CDR2 FQNEAQ (reference sequence). The length of the CDR3 is 12 residues. CDR3 amino acids: CASSIGQDEQFF. CDR3 sequence (DNA): TGTGCCAGCAGCATCGGACAGGATGAGCAGTTCTTC.

V is TRBV5-4 and J is TRBJ2-7, with 9 nucleotides matching TRBD2. V gave up 4 bases and J gave up 4 bases; unmatched junction bases: 6. This CDR3 has 14 residues. In germline, CDR1 is SGHNT, CDR2 YYREEE (reference sequence). The CDR3 DNA follows: TGTGCCAGCAGCGACCCTAGCGGGGATTACGAGCAGTACTTC. Protein sequence: CASSDPSGDYEQYF.

The chain links TRBV6-5 to TRBJ1-1, with TRBD1 matching 7 bases. The CDR3 length is 13 residues. With V trimmed by 6 bases and J by 1 base, 2 bases remained unmatched. Germline-derived CDR1 and CDR2 are MNHEY and SVGAGI. Here the CDR3 DNA reads TGTGCCAGCAGGACAGGGTGGAACACTGAAGCTTTCTTT. Protein sequence: CASRTGWNTEAFF.

This clone has only one observation. V usage is TRBV10-3 and J usage is TRBJ1-3, with D perhaps matching TRBD1 (6 bases). Trimming removed 4 bases at V and 2 bases at J, with 12 bases between. The CDR3 spans 15 residues. CDR1 and CDR2 (germline): ENHRY, SYGVKD. The CDR3 loop is CAISAGPGAGNTIYF. The CDR3 coding sequence is TGTGCCATCAGTGCCGGGCCAGGGGCTGGAAACACCATATATTTT.

The gene calls are TRBV2 and TRBJ2-3, with 9 bases matching TRBD1. V dropped 10 bases and J dropped 4; count of bases not matched to a gene: 9. Looked up from germline, CDR1 is SNHLY and CDR2 is FYNNEI. This CDR3 is built from 14 residues. CDR3 coding DNA: TGTGCCACCCGTCCCGGGACAGGGTCAGATACGCAGTATTTT. Amino acids: CATRPGTGSDTQYF.

The rearrangement links TRBV29-1 to TRBJ2-3; 8 bases fit TRBD2. Trimming removed 5 bases from V and 7 bases from J; junction bases left unmatched: 8. This CDR3 has 13 amino acids. The germline gives CDR1 SQVTM, CDR2 ANQGSEA. In DNA form, the CDR3 reads TGCAGCGTTTCTCGGGAGGGCCGAAATACGCAGTATTTT. It is translated as CSVSREGRNTQYF.

The V gene is TRBV7-9, the J gene TRBJ2-1; 15 bases fit TRBD2. CDR3 length: 17 residues. The V and J ends lost 4 bases and 8 bases, in that order; junction bases with no gene match: 9. Germline CDR1 SEHNR, CDR2 FQNEAQ (reference sequence). The CDR3 DNA reads TGTGCCAGCAGCTCGGGACTAGCGGGAGGAGGAGGTGATGAGCAGTTCTTC. It yields the protein CASSSGLAGGGGDEQFF.

The chain uses TRBV14 and TRBJ1-1; possible D gene TRBD1, 5 bases. This CDR3 has 14 amino acids. Germline loops: CDR1 SGHDN, CDR2 FVKESK. V lost 3 bases and J 5 bases, leaving 13 bases between the germline ends. The chain's CDR3 is CASSQQGGRTEAFF. The CDR3 DNA reads TGTGCCAGCAGCCAGCAGGGTGGGAGGACTGAAGCTTTCTTT. Full variable domain (outside the CDR3, taken from reference TRBV14 and TRBJ1-1): EAGVTQFPSHSVIEKGQTVTLRCDPISGHDNLYWYRRVMGKEIKFLLHFVKESKQDESGMPNNRFLAERTGGTYSTLKVQPAELEDSGVYFCASSQQGGRTEAFFGQGTRLTVV.

This sequence joins TRBV7-2 and TRBJ2-3; 10 nucleotides line up with TRBD2. Germline CDR1 is SGHTA and CDR2 is FQGNSA. This CDR3 is built from 16 residues. With 4 bases clipped from V and 2 bases from J, the junction kept 6 bases outside the gene matches. The CDR3 loop is CASSYLAGGITDTQYF. CDR3 in DNA: TGTGCCAGCAGCTATTTAGCGGGGGGCATCACAGATACGCAGTATTTT.

V and J are TRBV19 and TRBJ1-2; 8 nucleotides match TRBD1. The germline gives CDR1 LNHDA, CDR2 SQIVND (reference sequence). The CDR3 is made up of 14 amino acids. After removal of 9 bases from V and 2 bases from J, the junction contained 8 bases not matched to a gene. CDR3 protein: CASVGQGANYGYTF. For the CDR3, the DNA is TGTGCCAGCGTGGGGCAGGGGGCGAACTATGGCTACACCTTC.

The rearrangement joins TRBV29-1 to TRBJ1-2; the D is unclear. Germline lookup yields CDR1 SQVTM and CDR2 ANQGSEA. V lost 6 bases to trimming and J lost 2 bases, with 10 bases between them. This CDR3 has 12 residues. CDR3 nucleotide sequence: TGCAGCGTCGGTGCTGTGAACTATGGCTACACCTTC. It is translated as CSVGAVNYGYTF.

The chain links TRBV6-5 to TRBJ2-5, with D possibly TRBD1 on 6 matching bases. This CDR3 comprises 15 residues. CDR1 is MNHEY and CDR2 is SVGAGI in the germline V gene. Trimming cost V 0 bases and J 2 bases, with 10 bases left between them. The CDR3 is CASSYSITGQETQYF. The DNA of the CDR3 is TGTGCCAGCAGTTACTCGATAACAGGGCAAGAGACCCAGTACTTC.

V is TRBV5-4 and J is TRBJ2-3; 10 nucleotides align to TRBD2. Germline-derived CDR1 and CDR2 are SGHNT and YYREEE (reference sequence). V was pared by 3 bases and J by 5 bases, with 3 bases of the junction left unmatched. The CDR3 sequence is 14 residues long. CDR3 sequence: CASSSRTSGDTQYF. Written as DNA, the CDR3 is TGTGCCAGCAGCTCAAGGACTAGCGGAGATACGCAGTATTTT.

The V and J genes are TRBV19 and TRBJ2-7; no reliable D call. The germline V gene encodes CDR1 LNHDA and CDR2 SQIVND (reference sequence). Trimming left V 4 bases short and J 0 bases short, with 10 bases between. The CDR3 runs to 14 residues. This CDR3 is CASSKFSGSYEQYF. The CDR3 coding sequence is TGTGCCAGTAGTAAATTCAGTGGCTCCTACGAGCAGTACTTC.

The rearrangement links TRBV6-1 to TRBJ2-1, with D unresolved. The germline CDR1 and CDR2 sequences are MNHNS and SASEGT. The length of the CDR3 is 13 residues. V lost 7 bases, J lost 3 bases, and 10 bases lay in between. The chain's CDR3 is CASISDFYNEQFF. CDR3 in DNA: TGTGCCAGCATTTCAGATTTCTACAATGAGCAGTTCTTC.

This CDR3 is CASSAGGDQPQHF. The CDR3 DNA follows: TGTGCCAGCTCTGCGGGGGGGGATCAGCCCCAGCATTTT. The chain carries TRBV18 and TRBJ1-5, with a possible D match to TRBD1 (5 bases). V gave up 6 bases and J gave up 5 bases, with 11 bases separating them. CDR1 KGHSH and CDR2 LQKENI come from the germline V gene. The CDR3 sequence is 13 residues long.

The rearrangement uses TRBV7-2 and TRBJ1-4, with D possibly TRBD1 on 5 matching bases. V lost 1 base and J lost 3, with 6 bases in between. Germline CDR1 SGHTA, CDR2 FQGNSA. CDR3 length: 14 residues. The CDR3 reads CASSLGQPNEKLFF. For the CDR3, the DNA is TGTGCCAGCAGCTTAGGACAGCCTAATGAAAAACTGTTTTTT. The full variable domain, in which reference TRBV7-2 and TRBJ1-4 provide the parts outside the CDR3, is GAGVSQSPSNKVTEKGKDVELRCDPISGHTALYWYRQSLGQGLEFLIYFQGNSAPDKSGLPSDRFSAERTGGSVSTLTIQRTQQEDSAVYLCASSLGQPNEKLFFGSGTQLSVL.

The chain carries TRBV9 and TRBJ2-2; TRBD1 matches 7 bases. With V trimmed by 4 bases and J by 0 bases, 6 bases remained unmatched. The CDR3 runs 16 residues. Germline lookup yields CDR1 SGDLS and CDR2 YYNGEE. CDR3 nucleotides: TGTGCCAGCAGCCTACAGGGGCTCCCGAACACCGGGGAGCTGTTTTTT. Amino acid sequence: CASSLQGLPNTGELFF.

This chain uses TRBV5-1 with TRBJ2-1, with 12 bases aligning to TRBD2. Germline lookup yields CDR1 SGHRS and CDR2 YFSETQ. V lost 6 bases to trimming and J lost 8 bases; unmatched junction nucleotides: 15. The CDR3 totals 17 residues. CDR3 residues: CASMGSDRTSGNDEQFF. The CDR3 nucleotides read TGCGCCAGCATGGGGTCGGATCGGACTAGCGGGAACGATGAGCAGTTCTTC.

V and J are TRBV7-9 and TRBJ2-7; TRBD2 matches 8 bases. Germline CDR1 is SEHNR and CDR2 is FQNEAQ (reference sequence). Germline trimming cut 2 bases from V and 0 bases from J; bases unmatched to any gene: 12. The CDR3 is 18 amino acids. The DNA for the CDR3 is TGTGCCAGCAGCTTAAAGGGGTCTAGCGGGTCTAGCTCCTACGAGCAGTACTTC. The encoded protein is CASSLKGSSGSSSYEQYF.

The genes are TRBV6-5 and TRBJ1-4, with TRBD1 matching 7 bases. Losses at the gene ends were 5 bases for V and 4 bases for J; bases not matched to a gene: 7. The CDR3 covers 15 residues. CDR1 is MNHEY, CDR2 SVGAGI, per germline. CDR3 nucleotides: TGTGCCAGCAGTACACAGGGGCTTCTTAATGAAAAACTGTTTTTT. Its translation is CASSTQGLLNEKLFF.

Note on this clone: A far larger clone is just one base off, so this is likely a read error. The chain carries TRBV5-1 and TRBJ1-1; 11 positions agree with TRBD1. Losses at the gene ends were 1 base for V and 4 bases for J; bases not matched to a gene: 9. CDR1 and CDR2 from the germline V gene are SGHRS and YFSETQ. This CDR3 contains 17 residues. The CDR3 is CASSLRDRGYAGTEAFF. Written as DNA, the CDR3 is TGCGCCAGCAGCTTGAGGGACAGGGGGTACGCCGGCACTGAAGCTTTCTTT.

For this clone: One junction end disagrees with the germline gene, perhaps due to a read error. The chain combines TRBV7-2 with TRBJ2-2; 10 bases align to TRBD2. CDR1 is SGHTA, CDR2 FQGNSA, per germline. CDR3 size: 15 residues. CDR3: CASRGPTSGTGALFF. CDR3 bases: TGTGCCAGCAGGGGGCCTACTAGCGGGACTGGGGCGCTGTTTTTT.

The J gene is TRBJ1-2, the V gene TRBV25-1; D not certain. Germline V gives CDR1 MGHDK, CDR2 SYGVNS. The CDR3 is made up of 12 amino acids. V dropped 3 bases and J dropped 5 bases, with 7 bases sitting between them. CDR3: CASSETEYGYTF. CDR3 bases: TGTGCCAGCAGTGAGACTGAGTATGGCTACACCTTC.

The genes are TRBV4-1 and TRBJ1-1, with TRBD1 matching over 11 bases. The CDR3 sequence is 14 residues long. From germline, CDR1 is MGHRA and CDR2 YSYEKL. Trimming took 4 bases from V and 4 from J; bases not matched to a gene: 2. The chain's CDR3 is CASSRDRGATEAFF. Here the CDR3 DNA reads TGCGCCAGCAGCCGGGACAGGGGGGCCACTGAAGCTTTCTTT.